This paragraph reports one TCR beta chain. Original processing methods: Nucleated cell number was recorded as an estimate derived from reference gene primer amplification. Profiling relied on immunoSEQ multiplex PCR, and the TCRdb table lists in-frame clones only, not all of them. D and trimming were read from the DNA, whereas the V and J calls and clone size are those reported in that table. The sample contains 64,000 or so clones, under 95% of which appear only once. The data derive from a study of blood T cell repertoires in COVID-19. Across the whole study: Samples representing acute and convalescent COVID-19 were sourced from the United States, Italy and Spain. Sources were T cells, B-cell-depleted T cells, or PBMCs; the material itself was cDNA or gDNA.

This CDR3 has 14 amino acids. The J segment lost 4 bases and the V segment lost 8 bases, leaving 7 bases of the junction unmatched. Germline V gene sequence: CDR1 SNHLY, CDR2 FYNNEI. Source material: peripheral blood. V is TRBV2 and J is TRBJ2-2, with TRBD2 matching 7 bases. The origin of this receptor is a human donor in a cohort sampled during active COVID-19. The CDR3 sequence is CASSRTGGTGELFF. CDR3 DNA sequence: TGTGCCAGCTCACGTACGGGGGGCACCGGGGAGCTGTTTTTT.